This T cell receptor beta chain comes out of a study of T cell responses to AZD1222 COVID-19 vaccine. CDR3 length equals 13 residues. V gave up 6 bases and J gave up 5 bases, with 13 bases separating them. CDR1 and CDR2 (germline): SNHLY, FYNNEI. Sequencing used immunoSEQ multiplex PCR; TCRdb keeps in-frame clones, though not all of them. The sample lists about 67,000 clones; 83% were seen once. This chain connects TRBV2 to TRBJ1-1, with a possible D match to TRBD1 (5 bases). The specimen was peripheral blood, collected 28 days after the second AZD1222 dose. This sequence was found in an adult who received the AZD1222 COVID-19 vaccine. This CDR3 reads CASSPERGTEAFF. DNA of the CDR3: TGTGCCAGCAGCCCGGAACGGGGGACTGAAGCTTTCTTT. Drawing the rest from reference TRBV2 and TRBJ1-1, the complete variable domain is EPEVTQTPSHQVTQMGQEVILRCVPISNHLYFYWYRQILGQKVEFLVSFYNNEISEKSEIFDDQFSVERPDGSNFTLKIRSTKLEDSAMYFCASSPERGTEAFFGQGTRLTVV.